This TCR beta chain was sequenced during a study of blood T cell repertoires in COVID-19. About the study: The samples span acute and convalescent COVID-19 from the United States, Italy and Spain. T cells, B-cell-depleted T cells, or PBMCs provided the cDNA or gDNA that served as material.

Per the original data handling: It was from reference gene primer amplification that nucleated cell counts were estimated. Sequencing used immunoSEQ multiplex PCR; TCRdb keeps in-frame clones, though not all of them. V and J calls and clone size are those listed in that table; D and trimming were worked out from the DNA. The top ten clones hold approximately 4.1% of a sample with about 68,000 clones, around 83% of them seen once. V lost 6 bases and J lost 4; bases outside the gene matches: 11. Germline V gives CDR1 LNHNV, CDR2 YYDKDF (reference sequence). This CDR3 comprises 15 residues. The sequence was collected from a man in his fifties with acute or convalescent COVID-19. Source material: peripheral blood. This chain connects TRBV15 to TRBJ2-5, with 7 bases lining up with TRBD2. The CDR3, as DNA: TGTGCCACCAGAGGGAAACGGGAGGCCATAGAGACCCAGTACTTC. It is translated as CATRGKREAIETQYF.